This T cell receptor (beta chain) comes out of a study of cytotoxic CD8 clonotypes in ibrutinib-treated CLL. Study-wide context: After treatment lasting a median roughly 12 months, range 6 to 36, response samples were collected.

This clone was seen a handful of times. Its antigen is currently unknown. Some clones are missing from TCRdb's copy, which holds only in-frame ones; the method was immunoSEQ multiplex PCR. The sample contains some 150,000 clones, approximately 75% of which appear only once. Whole-study findings and limits: Rising at ibrutinib response, clonality subsequently fell back toward baseline at progression. Stable or contracted on treatment, public clonotypes were also uncommon.

CDR1 and CDR2 from the germline V gene are KGHSH and LQKENI. The CDR3 is 18 amino acids. The J segment lost 6 bases and the V segment lost 3 bases, leaving 16 bases of the junction unmatched. The source is a human donor with chronic lymphocytic leukemia. This rearrangement joins TRBV18 to TRBJ2-7; 11 nucleotides match TRBD2. The sequencing here drew on PBMCs, taken after 12 months of ibrutinib treatment. In DNA, the CDR3 is TGTGCCAGCTCACCTGATAGCGGGGGGGCCCAACTAAGGGGCGAGCAGTACTTC. It codes for CASSPDSGGAQLRGEQYF.